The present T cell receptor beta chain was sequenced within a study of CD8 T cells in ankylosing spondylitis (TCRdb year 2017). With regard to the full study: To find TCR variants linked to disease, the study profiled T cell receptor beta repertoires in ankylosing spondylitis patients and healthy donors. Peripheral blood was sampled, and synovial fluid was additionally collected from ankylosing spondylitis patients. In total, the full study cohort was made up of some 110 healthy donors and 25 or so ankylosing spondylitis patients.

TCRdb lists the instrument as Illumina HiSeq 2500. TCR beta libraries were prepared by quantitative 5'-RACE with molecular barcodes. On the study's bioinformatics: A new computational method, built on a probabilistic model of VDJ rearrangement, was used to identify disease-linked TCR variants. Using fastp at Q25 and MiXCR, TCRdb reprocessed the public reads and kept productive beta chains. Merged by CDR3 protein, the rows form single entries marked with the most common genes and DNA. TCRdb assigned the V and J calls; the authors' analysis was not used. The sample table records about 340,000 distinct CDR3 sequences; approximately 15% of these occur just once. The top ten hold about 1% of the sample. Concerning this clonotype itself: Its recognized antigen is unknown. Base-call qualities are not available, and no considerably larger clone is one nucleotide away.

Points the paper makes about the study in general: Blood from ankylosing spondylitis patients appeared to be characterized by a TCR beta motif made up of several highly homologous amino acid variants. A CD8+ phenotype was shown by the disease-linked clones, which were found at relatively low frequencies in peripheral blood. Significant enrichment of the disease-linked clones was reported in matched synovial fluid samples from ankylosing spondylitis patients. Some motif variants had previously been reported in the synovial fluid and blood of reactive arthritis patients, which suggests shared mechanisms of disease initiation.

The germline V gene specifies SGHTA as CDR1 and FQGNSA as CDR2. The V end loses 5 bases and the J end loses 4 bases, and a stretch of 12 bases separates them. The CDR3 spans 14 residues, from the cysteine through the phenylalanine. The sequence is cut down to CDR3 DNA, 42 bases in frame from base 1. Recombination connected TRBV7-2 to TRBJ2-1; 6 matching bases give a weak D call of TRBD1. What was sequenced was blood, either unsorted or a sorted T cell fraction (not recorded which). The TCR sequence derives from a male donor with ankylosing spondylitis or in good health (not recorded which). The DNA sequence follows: TGTGCCAGCAGCCGCCGAACAGGGTACAATGAGCAGTTCTTC. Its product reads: CASSRRTGYNEQFF.